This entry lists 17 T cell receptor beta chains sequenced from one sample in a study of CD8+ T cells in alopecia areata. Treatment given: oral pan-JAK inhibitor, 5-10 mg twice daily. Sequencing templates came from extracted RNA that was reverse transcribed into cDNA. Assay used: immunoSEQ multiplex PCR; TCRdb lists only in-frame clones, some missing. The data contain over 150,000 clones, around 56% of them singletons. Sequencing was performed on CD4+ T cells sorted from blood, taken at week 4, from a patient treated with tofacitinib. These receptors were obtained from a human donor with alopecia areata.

CDR3 amino acids: CASSELQIRGETQYF. DNA for the CDR3: TGTGCCAGCAGTGAGTTACAGATAAGGGGAGAGACCCAGTACTTC. J is TRBJ2-5 and V is TRBV6-1; weak D call: TRBD1 (5 bases). Trimming left V 3 bases short and J 4 bases short, with 15 bases between. Germline V gene lookup returns CDR1 MNHNS and CDR2 SASEGT. The CDR3 consists of 15 residues.

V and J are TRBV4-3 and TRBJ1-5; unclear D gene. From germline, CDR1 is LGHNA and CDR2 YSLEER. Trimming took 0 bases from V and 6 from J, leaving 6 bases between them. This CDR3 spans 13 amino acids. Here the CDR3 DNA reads TGCGCCAGCAGCCAAGAACAAAGTCAGCCCCAGCATTTT. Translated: CASSQEQSQPQHF.

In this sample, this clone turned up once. CDR3 sequence: CSVGQSMNTEAFF. The CDR3, as DNA: TGCAGCGTTGGACAGAGCATGAACACTGAAGCTTTCTTT. The chain uses TRBV29-1 and TRBJ1-1, with TRBD1 as a possible D gene (5 bases). The length of the CDR3 is 13 residues. Germline CDR1 is SQVTM and CDR2 is ANQGSEA. V was pared by 4 bases and J by 0 bases, with 9 bases between.

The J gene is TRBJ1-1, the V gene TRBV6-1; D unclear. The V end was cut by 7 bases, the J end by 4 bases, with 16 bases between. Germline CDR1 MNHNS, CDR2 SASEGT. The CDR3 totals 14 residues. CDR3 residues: CASTFTWGGTEAFF. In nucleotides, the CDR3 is TGTGCCAGCACCTTTACGTGGGGAGGCACTGAAGCTTTCTTT.

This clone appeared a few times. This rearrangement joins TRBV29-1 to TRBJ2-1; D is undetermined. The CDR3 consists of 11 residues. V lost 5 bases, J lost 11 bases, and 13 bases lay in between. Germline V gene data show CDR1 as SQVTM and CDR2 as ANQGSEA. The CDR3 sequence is CSVWTSEKQFF. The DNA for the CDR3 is TGCAGCGTTTGGACCTCAGAAAAGCAGTTCTTC.

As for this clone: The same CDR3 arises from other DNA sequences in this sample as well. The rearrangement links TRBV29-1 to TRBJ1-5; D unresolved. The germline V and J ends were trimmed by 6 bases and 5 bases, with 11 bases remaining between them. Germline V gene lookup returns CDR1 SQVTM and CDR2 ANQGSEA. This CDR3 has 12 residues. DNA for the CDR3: TGCAGCGTAGAGGTCGGGGATCAGCCCCAGCATTTT. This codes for CSVEVGDQPQHF.

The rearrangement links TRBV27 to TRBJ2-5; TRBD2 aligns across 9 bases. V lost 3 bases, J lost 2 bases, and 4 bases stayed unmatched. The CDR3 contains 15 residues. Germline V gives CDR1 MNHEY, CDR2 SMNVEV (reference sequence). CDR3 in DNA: TGTGCCAGCAGTTTCCTAGCGGGAACTCAAGAGACCCAGTACTTC. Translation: CASSFLAGTQETQYF.

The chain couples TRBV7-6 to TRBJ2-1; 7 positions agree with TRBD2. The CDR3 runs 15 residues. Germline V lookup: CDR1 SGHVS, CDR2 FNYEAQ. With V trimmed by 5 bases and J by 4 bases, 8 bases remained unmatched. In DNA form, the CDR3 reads TGTGCCAGCAGCAAAACAGCGGGACCATACAATGAGCAGTTCTTC. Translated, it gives CASSKTAGPYNEQFF.

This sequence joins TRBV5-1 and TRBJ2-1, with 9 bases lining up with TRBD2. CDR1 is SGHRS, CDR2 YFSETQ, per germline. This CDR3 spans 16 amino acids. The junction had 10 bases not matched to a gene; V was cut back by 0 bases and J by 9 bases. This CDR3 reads CASSLAGSGREVEQFF. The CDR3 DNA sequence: TGCGCCAGCAGCTTGGCCGGTAGCGGGAGAGAAGTTGAGCAGTTCTTC. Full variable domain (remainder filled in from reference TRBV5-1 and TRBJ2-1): KAGVTQTPRYLIKTRGQQVTLSCSPISGHRSVSWYQQTPGQGLQFLFEYFSETQRNKGNFPGRFSGRQFSNSRSEMNVSTLELGDSALYLCASSLAGSGREVEQFFGPGTRLTVL.

The CDR3 sequence: CSVGLAGGETQYF. In DNA form, the CDR3 reads TGCAGCGTTGGACTAGCTGGTGGTGAGACCCAGTACTTC. The chain uses TRBV29-1 and TRBJ2-5, with 7 bases lining up with TRBD2. CDR1 and CDR2 from the germline V gene are SQVTM and ANQGSEA. The CDR3 has 13 residues. V lost 4 bases and J lost 5; bases outside the gene matches: 7. The complete variable domain, with remaining parts taken from reference TRBV29-1 and TRBJ2-5, reads SAVISQKPSRDICQRGTSLTIQCQVDSQVTMMFWYRQQPGQSLTLIATANQGSEATYESGFVIDKFPISRPNLTFSTLTVSNMSPEDSSIYLCSVGLAGGETQYFGPGTRLLVL.

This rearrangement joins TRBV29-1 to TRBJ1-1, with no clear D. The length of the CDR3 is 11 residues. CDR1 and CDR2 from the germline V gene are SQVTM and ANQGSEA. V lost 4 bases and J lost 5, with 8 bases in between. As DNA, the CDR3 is TGCAGCGTTGTTCCAGGAACTGAAGCTTTCTTT. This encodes CSVVPGTEAFF.

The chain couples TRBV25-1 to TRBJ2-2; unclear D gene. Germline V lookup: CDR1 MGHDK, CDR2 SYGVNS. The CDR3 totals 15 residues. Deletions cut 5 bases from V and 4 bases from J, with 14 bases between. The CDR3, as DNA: TGTGCCAGCAGTCAGGAGCCCCCGGGCACCGGGGAGCTGTTTTTT. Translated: CASSQEPPGTGELFF. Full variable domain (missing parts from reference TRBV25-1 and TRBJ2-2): EADIYQTPRYLVIGTGKKITLECSQTMGHDKMYWYQQDPGMELHLIHYSYGVNSTEKGDLSSESTVSRIRTEHFPLTLESARPSHTSQYLCASSQEPPGTGELFFGEGSRLTVL.

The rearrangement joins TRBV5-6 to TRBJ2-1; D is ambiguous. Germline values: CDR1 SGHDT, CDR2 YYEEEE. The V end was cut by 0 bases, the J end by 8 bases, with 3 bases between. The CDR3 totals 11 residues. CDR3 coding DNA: TGTGCCAGCAGCTTGGCCCATGAGCAGTTCTTC. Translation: CASSLAHEQFF.

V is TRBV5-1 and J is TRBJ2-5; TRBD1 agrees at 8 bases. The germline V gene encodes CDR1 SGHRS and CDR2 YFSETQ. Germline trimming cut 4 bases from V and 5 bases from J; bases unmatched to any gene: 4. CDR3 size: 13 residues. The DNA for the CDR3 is TGCGCCAGCAGCGTGGACAGGGCGGAGACCCAGTACTTC. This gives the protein CASSVDRAETQYF.

CDR3 DNA sequence: TGCAGCGTTGCGGAGACAGGGAGCAATCAGCCCCAGCATTTT. Its protein is CSVAETGSNQPQHF. The chain couples TRBV29-1 to TRBJ1-5; 7 positions agree with TRBD1. CDR1 is SQVTM, CDR2 ANQGSEA, per germline. The CDR3 runs to 14 residues. J was trimmed by 1 base and V by 4 bases; bases with no gene match: 4.

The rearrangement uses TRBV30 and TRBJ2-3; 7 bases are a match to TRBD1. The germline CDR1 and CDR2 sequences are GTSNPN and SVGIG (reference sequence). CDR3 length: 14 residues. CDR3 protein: CALTGQSSPDTQYF. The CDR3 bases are TGTGCGTTGACGGGACAGAGTTCTCCGGATACGCAGTATTTT.

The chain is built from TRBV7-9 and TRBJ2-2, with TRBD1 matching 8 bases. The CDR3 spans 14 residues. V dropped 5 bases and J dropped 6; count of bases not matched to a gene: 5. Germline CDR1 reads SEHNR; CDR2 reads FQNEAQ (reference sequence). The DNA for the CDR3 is TGTGCCAGCAGCCTTGGACAGGGAGCCGGGGAGCTGTTTTTT. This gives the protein CASSLGQGAGELFF.